A selection of T cell receptor beta chains follows, all from one sample in a study of T cell repertoires in cytomegalovirus infection. TCRdb redid the calling of the reads with MiXCR, one entry per CDR3 protein. The sample carries about 260,000 distinct CDR3 sequences, around 9% recorded once. Sequenced input: PBMCs. The receptors shown here come from a human donor in good health (CMV status not recorded). Some clones in this sample may be carry-over from other donors' samples. Each CDR3 is given with its conserved first and last residue. The D gene is left open where the match is weak. Expanded clones get a size class; other rows say once, few or many, or leave the size out.

v_gene,j_gene,abundance,d_gene,CDR3nt,CDR3aa
TRBV28,TRBJ2-2,many,TRBD2,TGTGCCAGCAGCCGACCGGGACTAGCGGTAACGAACACCGGGGAGCTGTTTTTT,CASSRPGLAVTNTGELFF
TRBV27,TRBJ2-2,few,-,TGTGCCAGCAAGCGGTCGAACACCGGGGAGCTGTTTTTT,CASKRSNTGELFF
TRBV7-2,TRBJ1-1,many,-,TGTGCCAGCAGCTTAGGTTGGGGCCAGAACATGAACACTGAAGCTTTCTTT,CASSLGWGQNMNTEAFF
TRBV12-3/TRBV12-4,TRBJ2-3,many,-,TGTGCCAGCAGTTTAGGGTCAGGGGTCGGCACAGATACGCAGTATTTT,CASSLGSGVGTDTQYF
TRBV14,TRBJ2-2,many,-,TGTGCCAGCAGCCAGACCGTGGGCGGGGAGCTGTTTTTT,CASSQTVGGELFF
TRBV7-2,TRBJ1-4,many,-,TGTGCCAGCAGCTTAGCACACATCGACAGATATGAAAAACTGTTTTTT,CASSLAHIDRYEKLFF
TRBV27,TRBJ2-3,many,-,TGTGCCAGCAGTTTAACGGCTTACCGCACAGATACGCAGTATTTT,CASSLTAYRTDTQYF
TRBV7-2,TRBJ2-5,many,TRBD2,TGTGCCAGCAGTCGAAACCCCCCTAGCGGGGAAGAGACCCAGTACTTC,CASSRNPPSGEETQYF
TRBV19,TRBJ1-5,many,-,TGTGCCAGTAGTACCCAGGGGTGGAATCAGCCCCAGCATTTT,CASSTQGWNQPQHF
TRBV6-2/TRBV6-3,TRBJ2-6,-,-,TGTGCCAGCAGTTATAAGGGGCCCAGCTGGGCCAACGTCCTGACTTTC,CASSYKGPSWANVLTF
TRBV7-8,TRBJ1-5,many,TRBD1,TGTGCCAGCAGCTTAGCGGCAGGGGGCATGAGGCCCCAGCATTTT,CASSLAAGGMRPQHF
TRBV6-5,TRBJ2-5,-,TRBD2,TGTGCCAGCAGTCAGACTAGCGGGAGATTAGAGACCCAGTACTTC,CASSQTSGRLETQYF
TRBV7-2,TRBJ1-4,many,-,TGTGCCAGCAGACCGGATCCGCAGGAGGAAAAACTGTTTTTT,CASRPDPQEEKLFF
TRBV7-8,TRBJ1-2,many,-,TGTGCCAGCAGCTTAGATCTAGTCCTAATATCGGGCTACACCTTC,CASSLDLVLISGYTF
TRBV28,TRBJ1-4,many,-,TGTGCCAGCAGCCCCCCCCGGCAGAATGAAAAACTGTTTTTT,CASSPPRQNEKLFF
TRBV7-2,TRBJ1-5,many,-,TGTGCCAGCAGCTCCTTCACAGGGAATCAGCCCCAGCATTTT,CASSSFTGNQPQHF
TRBV28,TRBJ1-1,few,-,TGTGCCAGCAGCCCTATAACAGGGAACACTGAAGCTTTCTTT,CASSPITGNTEAFF
TRBV20-1,TRBJ2-5,many,-,TGCAGTGCTAGAATAAACGGTGATGGAGGAGAGACCCAGTACTTC,CSARINGDGGETQYF
TRBV4-3,TRBJ2-1,-,-,TGCGCCAGCAGCCACGGGACACAATACAATGAGCAGTTCTTC,CASSHGTQYNEQFF
TRBV4-3,TRBJ2-2,few,-,TGCGCCAGCAGCCACCGAGGGGCCGGGGAGCTGTTTTTT,CASSHRGAGELFF
TRBV27,TRBJ1-1,many,-,TGTGCCAGCAGTTTATCGACGGCGGTCACTGAAGCTTTCTTT,CASSLSTAVTEAFF
TRBV28,TRBJ1-2,many,TRBD1,TGTGCCAGCAGCGGCAGGGGGGGAATAGGGTACACCTTC,CASSGRGGIGYTF
TRBV9,TRBJ2-7,many,TRBD2,TGTGCCAGCAGCGTAGGTCTAGCGGGCACGTACGAGCAGTACTTC,CASSVGLAGTYEQYF
TRBV7-2,TRBJ2-2,few,TRBD2,TGTGCCAGCAGCTTAATCCTAGCGGGAGCTAACACCGGGGAGCTGTTTTTT,CASSLILAGANTGELFF
TRBV6-2/TRBV6-3,TRBJ1-1,-,-,TGTGCCAGCAGTTACTCGAATTGGGACGGCACTGAAGCTTTCTTT,CASSYSNWDGTEAFF
TRBV7-2,TRBJ1-2,many,-,TGTGCCAGCAGCACTGGGAGAGGACAGAGCTATGGCTACACCTTC,CASSTGRGQSYGYTF
TRBV20-1,TRBJ2-1,many,TRBD2,TGCAGTGCTAGAAGCCCCGTAGCGGGAGAGTTTGATGAGCAGTTCTTC,CSARSPVAGEFDEQFF
TRBV6-6,TRBJ2-7,many,-,TGTGCCAGCAGTTACGGGTCAACGGGGAACTACGAGCAGTACTTC,CASSYGSTGNYEQYF
TRBV5-1,TRBJ2-3,many,-,TGCGCCAGCAGCGCCGGGACTCCATCAGATACGCAGTATTTT,CASSAGTPSDTQYF
TRBV7-8,TRBJ2-3,many,TRBD2,TGTGCCAGCAGCCCCCAACTAGCGGGAGCGGCAGATACGCAGTATTTT,CASSPQLAGAADTQYF
TRBV20-1,TRBJ2-1,many,-,TGCAGTGCTAGAGCCGTCCCTAGTAGGTACAATGAGCAGTTCTTC,CSARAVPSRYNEQFF
TRBV7-2,TRBJ2-1,many,TRBD2,TGTGCCAGCAGCCCTCGATTAGCGGGAACCTCCTACAATGAGCAGTTCTTC,CASSPRLAGTSYNEQFF
TRBV11-3,TRBJ2-2,many,-,TGTGCCAGCAGTCACACCGGGATCAACACCGGGGAGCTGTTTTTT,CASSHTGINTGELFF
TRBV29-1,TRBJ2-1,-,-,TGCAGCGCGGGGCCCTACAATGAGCAGTTCTTC,CSAGPYNEQFF
TRBV14,TRBJ1-4,-,-,TGTGCCAGCAGCCAAAGGACACAAGTCAATGAAAAACTGTTTTTT,CASSQRTQVNEKLFF
TRBV19,TRBJ1-5,few,TRBD1,TGTGCCAGTAGTTCGACAGGGGATCAGCCCCAGCATTTT,CASSSTGDQPQHF